This T cell receptor beta chain was identified during a study of graft-versus-host responses after intestinal transplantation (TCRdb year 2021). Regarding the study in general: The transplants that recipients received were multivisceral, liver-intestinal, or isolated intestinal. Every recipient was given anti-thymocyte globulin induction, then maintenance tacrolimus and steroids for 3 to 4 years. Bulk TCR-beta CDR3 sequencing was used to track graft-versus-host and host-versus-graft alloreactive T cell clones in the graft, circulation and bone marrow after intestinal transplantation. To identify alloreactive clones, pre-transplant mixed lymphocyte reaction products were sequenced and compared with unstimulated pre-transplant donor and recipient T cells. A cohort of more than 20 intestinal transplant recipients, including one retransplant, was enrolled, and 3 patients lacking pretransplant specimens were excluded. Donor T cell macrochimerism was defined as a peak of at least 4% donor T cells among recipient peripheral blood mononuclear cells. Rather than being sequenced by the commercial service, samples from three later patients were sequenced in-house on an Illumina MiSeq and processed with MiXCR.

Intraepithelial and lamina propria lymphocytes were isolated from graft specimens using dithiothreitol, EDTA incubations and collagenase D digestion. Bulk TCR-beta sequencing was performed on serial intestinal graft biopsy specimens collected as late as 600 days after transplant. The sample holds one count of this clone. Its target antigen remains unknown. Base qualities are not recorded, but no much larger clone differs from it by a single base. CDR1 and CDR2, looked up from the germline V gene (reference sequence), are MNHNY and SVGAGI. For this chain, trimming is 7 bases at the V end and 7 bases at the J end, and the number of junction bases without a gene match is 18. From cysteine to phenylalanine, the CDR3 is 16 amino acids long. This entry keeps only the CDR3 DNA: 48 bases, framed from base 1. The paper's findings and limits, for the study overall: GvH clones were found in recipient bone marrow, and some of the GvH clones appeared earlier in ileal mucosa or blood, which is consistent with an intestinal mucosal origin. In the allografts of patients with donor T cell macrochimerism, GvH to HvG T cell clonal ratios were high. Early after transplant, peak levels of circulating GvH clones were associated with declines in HvG clones. The conclusions were limited by the relatively low number and heterogeneity of the intestinal transplant patients.

Libraries came from the immunoSEQ multiplex PCR assay. High-throughput TCR-beta CDR3 sequencing of genomic DNA from most patients was performed by Adaptive Biotechnologies. The study's processing was this. TCR sequencing data for over 15 patients were retrieved from Adaptive's ImmunoSEQ software; three other patients were processed with MiXCR and VDJtools. Because the origin of CDR3 nucleotide sequences shared between donor and recipient could not be assigned, those sequences were removed. At least 2-fold expansion over unstimulated cells and a minimum CFSE-low frequency of 0.002% (template counts) or 0.001% (read counts) were required for clones to be classified as alloreactive. Mappable clones were those detected in sequenced pre-transplant spleen, lymph node, or MLR CFSE-low populations of the donor or recipient. The cumulative frequency of alloreactive clones was calculated as a percentage of all sequences, weighted by copy number. TCRdb holds this immuneACCESS table with in-frame rearrangements only. Some clones are missing; in checked studies, unresolved V genes explain under half, and the rest has no known cause. The V and J calls and clone size come from that table; D and trimming were worked out from the DNA. For this sample there are about 20,000 clones; around three quarters appear just once. In total, the top ten clones hold about 7.3% of the sample.

Sequences were derived from ileum tissue, sampled roughly 21 days after intestinal transplant. This TCR was sampled from a human patient who received an intestinal transplant, so some T cells may come from the graft donor. This sequence uses TRBV6-6 and TRBJ2-5; 7 nucleotides in the junction match TRBD2. The CDR3 protein sequence reads: CASTVPDGRPGGTQYF. The bases read TGTGCCAGCACCGTTCCGGACGGGCGGCCGGGGGGGACCCAGTACTTC.